The clone carrying this TCR beta chain has just one count. Profiled with immunoSEQ multiplex PCR; TCRdb holds only in-frame clones, not every one. Among some 200,000 clones listed, roughly four fifths were seen once. In terms of age and location, participants ranged from roughly 18 to 95 years and lived in about two dozen US areas. Cohort 3 donors counted as recovered after two negative PCRs, clearance, or resolved symptoms. This sample was taken from a study of blood T cell repertoires in COVID-19. The sequenced sample consisted of PBMCs or T cells enriched from blood (not recorded which). The TCR originated in a man aged 35 to 55 who had recovered from COVID-19.

The CDR3 protein is CASSSPRTGDYEQYF. In nucleotides, the CDR3 is TGTGCCAGCAGTAGCCCACGGACAGGGGACTACGAGCAGTACTTC. This sequence joins TRBV6-5 and TRBJ2-7; TRBD1 agrees at 9 bases. V shed 5 bases and J 3 bases; nucleotides not matched to a gene: 8. The CDR3 contains 15 residues. CDR1 is MNHEY and CDR2 is SVGAGI in the germline V gene.